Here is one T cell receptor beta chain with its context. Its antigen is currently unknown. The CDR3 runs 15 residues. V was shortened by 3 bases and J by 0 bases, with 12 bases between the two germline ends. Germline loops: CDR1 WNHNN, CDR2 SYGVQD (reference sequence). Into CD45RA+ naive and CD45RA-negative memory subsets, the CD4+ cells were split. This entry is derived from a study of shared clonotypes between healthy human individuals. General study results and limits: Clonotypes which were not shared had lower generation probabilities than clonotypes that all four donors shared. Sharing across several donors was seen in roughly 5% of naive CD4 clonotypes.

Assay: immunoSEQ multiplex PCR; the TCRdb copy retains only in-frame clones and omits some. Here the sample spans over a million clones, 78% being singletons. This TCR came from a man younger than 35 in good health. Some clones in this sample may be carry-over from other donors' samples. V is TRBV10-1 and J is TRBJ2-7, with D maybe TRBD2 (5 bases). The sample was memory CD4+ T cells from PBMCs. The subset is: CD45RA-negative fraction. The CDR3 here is CASSDRGTGSYEQYF. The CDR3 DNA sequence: TGCGCCAGCAGTGACCGGGGAACGGGCTCCTACGAGCAGTACTTC.